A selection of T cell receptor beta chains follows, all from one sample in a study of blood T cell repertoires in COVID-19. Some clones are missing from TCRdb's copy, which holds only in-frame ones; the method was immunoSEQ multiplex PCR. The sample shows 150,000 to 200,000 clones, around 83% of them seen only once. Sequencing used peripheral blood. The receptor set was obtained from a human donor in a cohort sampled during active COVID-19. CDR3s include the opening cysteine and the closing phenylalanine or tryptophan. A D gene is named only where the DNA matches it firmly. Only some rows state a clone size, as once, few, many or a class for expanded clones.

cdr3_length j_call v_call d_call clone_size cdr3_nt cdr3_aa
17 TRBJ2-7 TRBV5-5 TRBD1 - TGTGCCAGCAGCCGACAGCCTTCCGGGACAGGGGCGCACGAGCAGTACTTC CASSRQPSGTGAHEQYF
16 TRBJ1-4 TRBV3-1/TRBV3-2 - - TGTGCCAGCAGCCAACCGGGGGTGACAACTAATGAAAAACTGTTTTTT CASSQPGVTTNEKLFF
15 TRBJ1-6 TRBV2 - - TGTGCCAGCAGTGAAGCGTCTCGCAGGGCCACACCCCTCCACTTT CASSEASRRATPLHF
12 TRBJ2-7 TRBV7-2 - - TGTGCCAGCAGCTCCTCTCTCTACGAGCAGTACTTC CASSSSLYEQYF
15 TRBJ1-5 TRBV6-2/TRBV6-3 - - TGTGCCAGCAGTTACGGACACCTAAGCAATCAGCCCCAGCATTTT CASSYGHLSNQPQHF
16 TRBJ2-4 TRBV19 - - TGTGCCAGTAGTTGGAAGGGGCCGGTAGCCAAAAACATTCAGTACTTC CASSWKGPVAKNIQYF
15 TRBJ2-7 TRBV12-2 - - TGTGCAAGTCGCTTATTCGGGACAGGGTGCGACGAGCAGTACTTC CASRLFGTGCDEQYF
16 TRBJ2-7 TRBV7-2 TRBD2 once TGTGCCAGCAGCCCTAGCGGGGGCCGGGTCCCCTACGAGCAGTACTTC CASSPSGGRVPYEQYF
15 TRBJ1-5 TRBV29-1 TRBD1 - TGCAGCGTTGGAGACGGGACAGGTGCAGGGCAGCCCCAGCATTTT CSVGDGTGAGQPQHF
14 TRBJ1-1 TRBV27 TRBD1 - TGTGCCAGCAGGATCGGGACAGCGAACACTGAAGCTTTCTTT CASRIGTANTEAFF
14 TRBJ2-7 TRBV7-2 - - TGTGCCAGCAGCTTGAGGAGGGCGGCCCACGAGCAGTACTTC CASSLRRAAHEQYF
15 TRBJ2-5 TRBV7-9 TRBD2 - TGTGCCAGCAGCTTACCTGGGCTAGCGGAAGAGACCCAGTACTTC CASSLPGLAEETQYF
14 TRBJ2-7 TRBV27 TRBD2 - TGTGCCAGCGGGACTAGCGGGAGGGCCGGGGAGCAGTACTTC CASGTSGRAGEQYF
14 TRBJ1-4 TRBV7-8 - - TGTGCCAGCAGCTTAGACGGTCCAGGCGAAAAACTGTTTTTT CASSLDGPGEKLFF
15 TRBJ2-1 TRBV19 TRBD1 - TGTGCCAGTAGTCTCAGGACAGGGGCCTACAATGAGCAGTTCTTC CASSLRTGAYNEQFF
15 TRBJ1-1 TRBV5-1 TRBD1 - TGCGCCAGCAGCTTGGTTACAGGGGTGGGCACTGAAGCTTTCTTT CASSLVTGVGTEAFF
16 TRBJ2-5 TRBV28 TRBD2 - TGTGCCAGCACCCTAGGGACTAGCGGGAACCAAGAGACCCAGTACTTC CASTLGTSGNQETQYF